Listed here are 15 T cell receptor beta chains from one sample, sequenced in a study of control samples from healthy donors and cancer patients. Data came from immunoSEQ multiplex PCR; TCRdb stores just in-frame clones and leaves some out. The sample records over 65,000 clones, about 88% being singletons. Sequenced: PBMCs. These receptors were obtained from a woman between 45 and 60 years old with colorectal cancer.

This clone was observed once. This chain links TRBV6-6 with TRBJ2-5, with D perhaps matching TRBD2 (5 bases). The V and J ends lost 6 bases and 9 bases respectively, with 17 bases between them. CDR1 is MNHNY and CDR2 is SVGAGI in the germline V gene (reference sequence). The CDR3 contains 13 residues. Here the CDR3 DNA reads TGTGCCAGCAGCCCCGGACTGTGGGCGGCCCAGTACTTC. Its protein is CASSPGLWAAQYF.

The rearrangement joins TRBV5-8 to TRBJ1-1; D is unclear. Trimming pared 4 bases from V and 2 bases from J, leaving 3 bases between. This CDR3 comprises 11 residues. Germline loops: CDR1 SGHTS, CDR2 YDEGEE. CDR3 bases: TGTGCCAGCAGCCCTAACACTGAAGCTTTCTTT. Residues: CASSPNTEAFF.

The CDR3 nucleotides read TGTGCCACCAGTGATCCACCGGGACAGGGGAGGGAGACCCAGTACTTC. Protein sequence: CATSDPPGQGRETQYF. The V call is TRBV24-1, the J call TRBJ2-5; 10 bases map to TRBD1. The CDR3 totals 16 residues. The germline CDR1 and CDR2 sequences are KGHDR and SFDVKD. The V and J ends lost 3 bases and 5 bases, in that order; junction bases with no gene match: 8.

This clone was seen a few times. The chain combines TRBV6-5 with TRBJ2-1; 8 bases align to TRBD1. With V trimmed by 5 bases and J by 4 bases, 7 bases remained unmatched. Germline V gene sequence: CDR1 MNHEY, CDR2 SVGAGI. CDR3 length equals 15 residues. CDR3 bases: TGTGCCAGCAGTATCGGACAGGGAAGGTACAATGAGCAGTTCTTC. Amino acid sequence: CASSIGQGRYNEQFF.

The rearrangement links TRBV7-8 to TRBJ2-5, with D possibly matching TRBD1 (6 bases). The ends were cut back, 1 base at V and 5 bases at J, with 14 bases in the middle. Germline CDR1 SGHVS, CDR2 FQNEAQ. The CDR3 contains 15 residues. The CDR3: CASSLGDKGEETQYF. Written as DNA, the CDR3 is TGTGCCAGCAGCTTAGGGGACAAGGGTGAGGAGACCCAGTACTTC.

The J gene is TRBJ1-2, the V gene TRBV19; 12 nucleotides line up with TRBD1. The CDR3 is made up of 15 amino acids. Looked up from germline, CDR1 is LNHDA and CDR2 is SQIVND (reference sequence). V lost 3 bases and J lost 6; bases outside the gene matches: 5. The CDR3 coding sequence is TGTGCCAGTAGTATCCTCGGGACAGGGGGCCATGGCTACACCTTC. The encoded protein is CASSILGTGGHGYTF.

V and J are TRBV7-6 and TRBJ2-7, with TRBD1 matching 8 bases. J was trimmed by 3 bases and V by 5 bases; bases with no gene match: 3. CDR1 and CDR2 (germline): SGHVS, FNYEAQ. The CDR3 length is 13 residues. The CDR3 loop is CASSVDRDYEQYV. For the CDR3, the DNA is TGTGCCAGCAGCGTGGACAGGGACTACGAGCAGTACGTC.

Written as DNA, the CDR3 is TGTGCCTGGAGTCGCGGGGGGGCCGCAGATACGCAGTATTTT. Its protein is CAWSRGGAADTQYF. The chain recombines TRBV30 with TRBJ2-3, with TRBD2 identical over 9 bases. Germline V gene sequence: CDR1 GTSNPN, CDR2 SVGIG (reference sequence). The CDR3 has 14 amino acids. Germline trimming cut 2 bases from V and 4 bases from J; bases unmatched to any gene: 4. Full variable domain (rest looked up from reference TRBV30 and TRBJ2-3): SQTIHQWPATLVQPVGSPLSLECTVEGTSNPNLYWYRQAAGRGLQLLFYSVGIGQISSEVPQNLSASRPQDRQFILSSKKLLLSDSGFYLCAWSRGGAADTQYFGPGTRLTVL.

The genes are TRBV28 and TRBJ1-5; D is undetermined. Germline loops: CDR1 MDHEN, CDR2 SYDVKM. The CDR3 length is 14 residues. Trimming removed 0 bases from V and 2 bases from J, with 5 bases in between. DNA of the CDR3: TGTGCCAGCAGTTTATGGGGAGGCAATCAGCCCCAGCATTTT. It codes for CASSLWGGNQPQHF.

J is TRBJ1-2 and V is TRBV15, with a weak D call TRBD1 (6 bases). This CDR3 has 13 amino acids. V dropped 6 bases and J dropped 4 bases, with 12 bases sitting between them. CDR1 is LNHNV and CDR2 is YYDKDF in the germline V gene (reference sequence). CDR3 region: CATSRDKLYGYTF. The CDR3 coding sequence is TGTGCCACCAGTAGGGACAAGCTCTATGGCTACACCTTC.

CDR3 sequence reads: CASSLGYSGNTIYF. The DNA of the CDR3 is TGTGCCAGCTCACTTGGGTACTCTGGAAACACCATATATTTT. The chain uses TRBV18 and TRBJ1-3, with D unclear. The CDR3 is 14 residues long. V was cut by 4 bases and J by 0 bases, with 7 bases left in between. Germline CDR1 KGHSH, CDR2 LQKENI.

The genes are TRBV12-3 or TRBV12-4 and TRBJ2-1, with D possibly called TRBD1 or TRBD2 (5 bases each). The CDR3 has 12 amino acids. Between the trimmed V and J ends, which lost 5 bases and 8 bases, there was a span of 10 bases. The CDR3 DNA sequence: TGTGCCAGCAGTAACGTGGGGGATGAGCAGTTCTTC. Translation: CASSNVGDEQFF.

This clone was counted only a few times. The chain is built from TRBV9 and TRBJ1-3, with D maybe TRBD1 (6 bases). The CDR3 totals 15 residues. Trimming shortened V by 3 bases and J by 3 bases, and 13 bases separated the two germline ends. CDR1 and CDR2 from the germline V gene are SGDLS and YYNGEE. CDR3 amino acids: CASSAEGGFGNTIYF. CDR3 in DNA: TGTGCCAGCAGCGCGGAGGGGGGGTTTGGAAACACCATATATTTT.

The chain recombines TRBV18 with TRBJ1-5; the match to TRBD1 covers 11 bases. J gave up 6 bases and V 3 bases, and 4 bases lay outside the gene matches. The CDR3 totals 15 residues. CDR1 is KGHSH, CDR2 LQKENI, per germline. The CDR3 DNA reads TGTGCCAGCTCACCTGGGACAGGGGGTGCTCAGCCCCAGCATTTT. This gives the protein CASSPGTGGAQPQHF.

The chain carries TRBV2 and TRBJ2-1; D gene ambiguous. This CDR3 has 14 amino acids. From germline, CDR1 is SNHLY and CDR2 FYNNEI. Trimming removed 4 bases from V and 2 bases from J, with 9 bases in between. The CDR3, as DNA: TGTGCCAGCAGTGCGGGCGGCCCCTACAATGAGCAGTTCTTC. This encodes CASSAGGPYNEQFF.